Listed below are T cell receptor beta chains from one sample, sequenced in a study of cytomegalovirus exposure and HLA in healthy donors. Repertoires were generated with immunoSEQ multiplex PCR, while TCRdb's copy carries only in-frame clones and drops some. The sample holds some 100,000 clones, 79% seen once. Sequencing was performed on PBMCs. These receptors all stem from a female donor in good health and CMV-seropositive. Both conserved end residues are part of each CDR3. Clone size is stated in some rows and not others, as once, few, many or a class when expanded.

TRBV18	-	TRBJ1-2	CASSLNRQVRTYGYTF
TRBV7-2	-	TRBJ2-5	CASSFSRETQYF
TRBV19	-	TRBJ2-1	CASSGAGGAYNEQFF
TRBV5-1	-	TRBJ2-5	CASSPQGDQETQYF
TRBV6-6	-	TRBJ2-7	CASRQRQGPLFWQYF
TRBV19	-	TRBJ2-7	CASSISGADRGHEQYF
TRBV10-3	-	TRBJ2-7	CASRGTGLFYEQYF
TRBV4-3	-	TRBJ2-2	CASSLGLAGTGELFF
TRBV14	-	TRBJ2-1	CASSQDLRTYNEQFF
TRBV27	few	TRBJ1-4	CASSRQGSTNEKLFF
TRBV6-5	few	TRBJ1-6	CASRDRVGSPLHF
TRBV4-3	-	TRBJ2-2	CASSQVTGELFF